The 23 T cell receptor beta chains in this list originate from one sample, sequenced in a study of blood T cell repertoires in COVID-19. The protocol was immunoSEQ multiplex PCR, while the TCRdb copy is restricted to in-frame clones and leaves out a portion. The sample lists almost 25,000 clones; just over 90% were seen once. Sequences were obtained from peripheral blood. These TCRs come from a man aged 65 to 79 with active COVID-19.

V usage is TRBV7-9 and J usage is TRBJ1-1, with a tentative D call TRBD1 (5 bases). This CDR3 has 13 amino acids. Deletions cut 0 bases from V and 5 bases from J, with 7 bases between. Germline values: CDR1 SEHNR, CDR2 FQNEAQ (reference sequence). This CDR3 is CASSLAGVTEAFF. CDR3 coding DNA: TGTGCCAGCAGCTTAGCAGGGGTAACTGAAGCTTTCTTT.

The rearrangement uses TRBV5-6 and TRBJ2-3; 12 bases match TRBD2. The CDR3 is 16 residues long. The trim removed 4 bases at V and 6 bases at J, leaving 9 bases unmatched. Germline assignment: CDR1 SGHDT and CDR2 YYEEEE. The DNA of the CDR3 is TGTGCCAGCAGCCCCGGTTTGCTAGCGGGAGGGGATACGCAGTATTTT. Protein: CASSPGLLAGGDTQYF.

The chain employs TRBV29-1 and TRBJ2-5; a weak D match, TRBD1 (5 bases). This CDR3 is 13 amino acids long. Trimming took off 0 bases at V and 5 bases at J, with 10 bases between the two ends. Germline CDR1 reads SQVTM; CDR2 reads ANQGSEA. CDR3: CSVEDRAWETQYF. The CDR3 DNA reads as TGCAGCGTTGAAGACAGGGCCTGGGAGACCCAGTACTTC. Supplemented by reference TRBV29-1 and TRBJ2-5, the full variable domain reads SAVISQKPSRDICQRGTSLTIQCQVDSQVTMMFWYRQQPGQSLTLIATANQGSEATYESGFVIDKFPISRPNLTFSTLTVSNMSPEDSSIYLCSVEDRAWETQYFGPGTRLLVL.

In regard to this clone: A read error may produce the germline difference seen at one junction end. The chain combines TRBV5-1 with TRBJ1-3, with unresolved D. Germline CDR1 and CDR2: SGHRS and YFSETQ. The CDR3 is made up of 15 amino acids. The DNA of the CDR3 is TGCGCCAACAGCCCCCAGTCGGGAACTGGAAACACCATATATTTT. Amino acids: CANSPQSGTGNTIYF.

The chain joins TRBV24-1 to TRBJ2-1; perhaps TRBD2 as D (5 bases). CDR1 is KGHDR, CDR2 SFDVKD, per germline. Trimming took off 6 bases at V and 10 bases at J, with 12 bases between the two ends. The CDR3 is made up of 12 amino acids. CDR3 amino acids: CATSHITGEQFF. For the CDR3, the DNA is TGTGCCACCAGTCACATAACGGGAGAGCAGTTCTTC.

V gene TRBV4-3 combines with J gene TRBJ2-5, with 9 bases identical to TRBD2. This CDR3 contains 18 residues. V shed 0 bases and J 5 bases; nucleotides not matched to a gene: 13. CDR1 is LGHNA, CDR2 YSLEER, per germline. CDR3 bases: TGCGCCAGCAGCCAAGAGATCGGCGGGGGGGCAGGCGTGGAGACCCAGTACTTC. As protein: CASSQEIGGGAGVETQYF.

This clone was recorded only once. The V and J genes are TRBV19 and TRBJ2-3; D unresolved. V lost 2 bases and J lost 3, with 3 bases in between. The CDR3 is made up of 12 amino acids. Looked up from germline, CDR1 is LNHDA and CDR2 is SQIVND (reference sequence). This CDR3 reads CASSISTDTQYF. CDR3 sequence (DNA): TGTGCCAGTAGTATATCAACAGATACGCAGTATTTT.

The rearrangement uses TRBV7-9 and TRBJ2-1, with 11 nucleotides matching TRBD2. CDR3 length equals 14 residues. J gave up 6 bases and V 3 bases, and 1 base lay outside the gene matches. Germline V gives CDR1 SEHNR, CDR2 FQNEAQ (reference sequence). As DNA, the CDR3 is TGTGCCAGCAGCTTTGGGACTAGCGGCAATGAGCAGTTCTTC. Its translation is CASSFGTSGNEQFF.

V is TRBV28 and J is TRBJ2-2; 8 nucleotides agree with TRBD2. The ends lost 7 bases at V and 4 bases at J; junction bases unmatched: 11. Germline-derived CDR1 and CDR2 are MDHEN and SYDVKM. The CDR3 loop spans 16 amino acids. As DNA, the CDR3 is TGTGCCAGCATCGCGGGGGGCAGGGATTTCACCGGGGAGCTGTTTTTT. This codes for CASIAGGRDFTGELFF.

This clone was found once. This chain's CDR3 is CASSWRTGPPKETQYF. DNA of the CDR3: TGTGCCAGCAGCTGGAGGACAGGGCCACCAAAAGAGACCCAGTACTTC. The chain couples TRBV13 to TRBJ2-5; 8 nucleotides line up with TRBD1. The CDR3 loop spans 16 amino acids. The V gene end was trimmed by 4 bases and the J gene end by 3 bases; junction bases not matched to a gene: 10. Per germline, CDR1 PRHDT and CDR2 FYEKMQ (reference sequence).

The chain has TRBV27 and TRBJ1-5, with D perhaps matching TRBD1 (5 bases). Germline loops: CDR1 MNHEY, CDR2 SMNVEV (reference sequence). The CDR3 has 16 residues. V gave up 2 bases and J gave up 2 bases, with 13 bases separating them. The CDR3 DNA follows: TGTGCCAGCAGTTTAGTCTTCAGGGCTGGCAATCAGCCCCAGCATTTT. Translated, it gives CASSLVFRAGNQPQHF.

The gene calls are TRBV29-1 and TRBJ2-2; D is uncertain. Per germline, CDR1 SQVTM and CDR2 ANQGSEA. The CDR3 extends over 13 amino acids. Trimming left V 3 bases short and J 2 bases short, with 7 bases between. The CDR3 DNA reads TGCAGCGTTGACAATCATAACACCGGGGAGCTGTTTTTT. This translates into CSVDNHNTGELFF.

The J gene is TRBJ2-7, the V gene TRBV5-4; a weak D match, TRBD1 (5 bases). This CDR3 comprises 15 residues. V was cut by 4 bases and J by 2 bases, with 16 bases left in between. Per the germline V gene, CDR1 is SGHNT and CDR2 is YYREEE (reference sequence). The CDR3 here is CASSTQYRSPYEQYF. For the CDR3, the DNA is TGTGCCAGCAGCACCCAGTACAGGTCCCCCTACGAGCAGTACTTC.

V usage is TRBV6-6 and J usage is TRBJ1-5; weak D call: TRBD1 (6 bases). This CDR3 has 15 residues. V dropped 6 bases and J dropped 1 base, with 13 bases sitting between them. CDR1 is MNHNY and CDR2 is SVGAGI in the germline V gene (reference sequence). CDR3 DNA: TGTGCCAGCAGGAGCAGGGGTAGCAGCAATCAGCCCCAGCATTTT. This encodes CASRSRGSSNQPQHF.

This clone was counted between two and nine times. CDR3 loop: CASSYSISAGRQETQYF. DNA of the CDR3: TGTGCCAGCAGTTACTCGATTTCAGCGGGGCGCCAAGAGACCCAGTACTTC. The chain links TRBV6-2 or TRBV6-3 to TRBJ2-5; TRBD2 matches 7 bases. Trimming removed 0 bases from V and 1 base from J; junction bases left unmatched: 8. The CDR3 runs 17 residues. Germline CDR1 MNHEY, CDR2 SVGEGT.

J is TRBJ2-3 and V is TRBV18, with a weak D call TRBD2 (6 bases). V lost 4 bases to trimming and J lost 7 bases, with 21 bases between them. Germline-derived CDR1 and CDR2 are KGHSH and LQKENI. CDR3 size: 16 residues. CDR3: CASSLGTVGKRYTQYF. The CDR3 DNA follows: TGTGCCAGCTCACTCGGGACTGTCGGTAAGAGGTATACGCAGTATTTT. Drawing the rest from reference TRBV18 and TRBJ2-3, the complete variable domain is NAGVMQNPRHLVRRRGQEARLRCSPMKGHSHVYWYRQLPEEGLKFMVYLQKENIIDESGMPKERFSAEFPKEGPSILRIQQVVRGDSAAYFCASSLGTVGKRYTQYFGPGTRLTVL.

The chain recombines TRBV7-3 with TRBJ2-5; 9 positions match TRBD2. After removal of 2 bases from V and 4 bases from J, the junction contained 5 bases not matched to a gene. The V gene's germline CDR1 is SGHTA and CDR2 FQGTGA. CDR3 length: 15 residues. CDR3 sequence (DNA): TGTGCCAGCAGCTTAGTAGCGGGAGAGGGAGAGACCCAGTACTTC. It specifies CASSLVAGEGETQYF.

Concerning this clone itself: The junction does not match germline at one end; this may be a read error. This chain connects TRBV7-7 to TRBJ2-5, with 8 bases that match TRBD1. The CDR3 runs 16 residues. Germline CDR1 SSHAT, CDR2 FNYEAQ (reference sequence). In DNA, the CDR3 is TGTGCTAGCAGCATCGGGACAGGCTCGAGTAGGGAGACCCAGTACTTC. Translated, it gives CASSIGTGSSRETQYF.

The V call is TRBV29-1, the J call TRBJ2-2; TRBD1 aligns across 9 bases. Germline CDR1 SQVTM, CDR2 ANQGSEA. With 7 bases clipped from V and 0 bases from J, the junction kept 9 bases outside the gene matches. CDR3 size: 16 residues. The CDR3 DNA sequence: TGCAGCGCTCAAGGGGGACAGGGTACGAACACCGGGGAGCTGTTTTTT. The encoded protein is CSAQGGQGTNTGELFF.

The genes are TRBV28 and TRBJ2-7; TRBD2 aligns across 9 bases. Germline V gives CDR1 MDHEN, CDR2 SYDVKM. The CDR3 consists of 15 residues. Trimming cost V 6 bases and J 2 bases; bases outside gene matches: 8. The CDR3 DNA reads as TGTGCCAGCAGAACGACTAGCGGTTCTCCCTACGAGCAGTACTTC. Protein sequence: CASRTTSGSPYEQYF.

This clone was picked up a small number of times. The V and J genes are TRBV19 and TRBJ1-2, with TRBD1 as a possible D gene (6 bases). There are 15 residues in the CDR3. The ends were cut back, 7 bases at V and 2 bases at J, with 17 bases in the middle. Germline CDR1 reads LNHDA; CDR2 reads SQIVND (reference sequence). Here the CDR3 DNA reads TGTGCCAGTAAGGCGGCCGCAGGGGCGAACTATGGCTACACCTTC. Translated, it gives CASKAAAGANYGYTF.

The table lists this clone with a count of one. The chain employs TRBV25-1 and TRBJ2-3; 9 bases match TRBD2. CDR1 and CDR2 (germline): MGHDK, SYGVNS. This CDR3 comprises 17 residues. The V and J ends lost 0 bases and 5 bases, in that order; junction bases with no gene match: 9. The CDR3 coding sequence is TGTGCCAGCAGTGAATATAAGCTAGCGGGAACTAGAGATACGCAGTATTTT. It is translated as CASSEYKLAGTRDTQYF.

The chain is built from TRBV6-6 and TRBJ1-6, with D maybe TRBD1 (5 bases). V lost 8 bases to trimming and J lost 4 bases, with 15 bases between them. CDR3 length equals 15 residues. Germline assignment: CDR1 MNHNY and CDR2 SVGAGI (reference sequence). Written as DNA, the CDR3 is TGTGCCAGCGAAAAGGCTGGGGCGTATAATTCACCCCTCCACTTT. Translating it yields CASEKAGAYNSPLHF.